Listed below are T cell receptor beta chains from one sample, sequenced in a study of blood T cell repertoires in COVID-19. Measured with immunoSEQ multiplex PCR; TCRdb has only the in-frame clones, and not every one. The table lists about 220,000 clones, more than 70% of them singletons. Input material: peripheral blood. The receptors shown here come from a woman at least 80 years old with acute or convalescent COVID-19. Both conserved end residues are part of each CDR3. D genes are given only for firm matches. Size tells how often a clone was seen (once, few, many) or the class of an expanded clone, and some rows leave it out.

CDR3 protein: CASSQDPGWDTQYF
CDR3 DNA: TGCGCCAGCAGCCAAGATCCAGGGTGGGATACGCAGTATTTT
V gene: TRBV4-1
J gene: TRBJ2-3
D gene: NA
clone size: once

CDR3 protein: CASSPGDRRRTAFF
CDR3 DNA: TGTGCCAGTAGTCCCGGGGACAGGCGGCGGACGGCTTTCTTT
V gene: TRBV19
J gene: TRBJ1-1
D gene: TRBD1
clone size: NA

CDR3 protein: CAISESRDYGYTF
CDR3 DNA: TGTGCCATCAGTGAGTCTCGAGACTATGGCTACACCTTC
V gene: TRBV10-3
J gene: TRBJ1-2
D gene: NA
clone size: NA

CDR3 protein: CASSLASGDSNQPQHF
CDR3 DNA: TGCGCCAGCAGCTTGGCCTCGGGTGATAGCAATCAGCCCCAGCATTTT
V gene: TRBV5-1
J gene: TRBJ1-5
D gene: NA
clone size: NA

CDR3 protein: CASSPANKQGNYGYTF
CDR3 DNA: TGTGCCAGCAGCCCCGCTAATAAACAGGGGAACTATGGCTACACCTTC
V gene: TRBV11-3
J gene: TRBJ1-2
D gene: TRBD1
clone size: NA

CDR3 protein: CASSGQVYEQYF
CDR3 DNA: TGTGCCAGCAGTGGACAGGTCTACGAGCAGTACTTC
V gene: TRBV2
J gene: TRBJ2-7
D gene: NA
clone size: NA

CDR3 protein: CASSPQGALAGNTIYF
CDR3 DNA: TGTGCCAGCTCACCTCAGGGGGCGCTGGCTGGAAACACCATATATTTT
V gene: TRBV18
J gene: TRBJ1-3
D gene: TRBD1
clone size: NA

CDR3 protein: CASSSLTLNTEAFF
CDR3 DNA: TGCGCCAGCAGCTCTCTCACATTGAACACTGAAGCTTTCTTT
V gene: TRBV5-1
J gene: TRBJ1-1
D gene: NA
clone size: NA

CDR3 protein: CASSYSQGAGEKLFF
CDR3 DNA: TGTGCCAGCAGTTACTCACAGGGGGCTGGGGAAAAACTGTTTTTT
V gene: TRBV6-5
J gene: TRBJ1-4
D gene: TRBD1
clone size: once

CDR3 protein: CASTQGGGARQPQHF
CDR3 DNA: TGTGCCAGCACCCAGGGCGGGGGGGCGCGTCAGCCCCAGCATTTT
V gene: TRBV6-5
J gene: TRBJ1-5
D gene: NA
clone size: NA

CDR3 protein: CASSLGLTSTDTQYF
CDR3 DNA: TGCGCCAGCAGCTTGGGACTAACTAGCACAGATACGCAGTATTTT
V gene: TRBV5-1
J gene: TRBJ2-3
D gene: NA
clone size: few

CDR3 protein: CASSLRQGQGLETQYF
CDR3 DNA: TGTGCCAGTAGTCTAAGACAGGGCCAGGGGTTGGAGACCCAGTACTTC
V gene: TRBV19
J gene: TRBJ2-5
D gene: TRBD1
clone size: NA

CDR3 protein: CASSQEYLPSPGNTEAFF
CDR3 DNA: TGTGCCAGCAGCCAAGAATATCTCCCATCCCCGGGGAACACTGAAGCTTTCTTT
V gene: TRBV4-2
J gene: TRBJ1-1
D gene: NA
clone size: NA

CDR3 protein: CASSERDYRQETQYF
CDR3 DNA: TGTGCCAGCAGTGAGCGGGACTATCGCCAAGAGACCCAGTACTTC
V gene: TRBV6-1
J gene: TRBJ2-5
D gene: TRBD2
clone size: NA

CDR3 protein: CSVNFNYGYTF
CDR3 DNA: TGCAGCGTCAACTTTAACTATGGCTACACCTTC
V gene: TRBV29-1
J gene: TRBJ1-2
D gene: NA
clone size: NA

CDR3 protein: CASGIEDRGEAFF
CDR3 DNA: TGTGCCAGCGGAATAGAAGACAGGGGCGAAGCTTTCTTT
V gene: TRBV28
J gene: TRBJ1-1
D gene: TRBD1
clone size: few

CDR3 protein: CATRLGRVFTEAFF
CDR3 DNA: TGTGCCACCAGGCTGGGCAGGGTGTTCACTGAAGCTTTCTTT
V gene: TRBV15
J gene: TRBJ1-1
D gene: NA
clone size: NA

CDR3 protein: CAISAEAGSSYEQYF
CDR3 DNA: TGTGCCATCAGCGCTGAAGCGGGGAGCTCCTACGAGCAGTACTTC
V gene: TRBV10-3
J gene: TRBJ2-7
D gene: TRBD2
clone size: NA

CDR3 protein: CASSPDRSPREKLFF
CDR3 DNA: TGTGCCAGCAGCCCCGACAGGTCCCCTCGAGAAAAACTGTTTTTT
V gene: TRBV28
J gene: TRBJ1-4
D gene: NA
clone size: NA

CDR3 protein: CASSFADSRNSPLHF
CDR3 DNA: TGTGCCAGCAGCTTCGCGGACAGCAGAAATTCACCCCTCCACTTT
V gene: TRBV7-6
J gene: TRBJ1-6
D gene: NA
clone size: NA

CDR3 protein: CASSVQGNTGELFF
CDR3 DNA: TGTGCCAGTAGTGTACAGGGGAACACCGGGGAGCTGTTTTTT
V gene: TRBV19
J gene: TRBJ2-2
D gene: NA
clone size: NA

CDR3 protein: CASSLGAGWKGNTEAFF
CDR3 DNA: TGTGCCAGCAGCTTGGGGGCAGGGTGGAAGGGGAACACTGAAGCTTTCTTT
V gene: TRBV5-4
J gene: TRBJ1-1
D gene: NA
clone size: NA

CDR3 protein: CASNPGQGIGELFF
CDR3 DNA: TGCGCCAGCAACCCGGGACAGGGAATCGGGGAGCTGTTTTTT
V gene: TRBV5-1
J gene: TRBJ2-2
D gene: TRBD1
clone size: NA

CDR3 protein: CASTQVESPNTEAFF
CDR3 DNA: TGTGCCAGTACCCAGGTGGAAAGCCCGAACACTGAAGCTTTCTTT
V gene: TRBV19
J gene: TRBJ1-1
D gene: NA
clone size: NA

CDR3 protein: CASRPSGAGGYTF
CDR3 DNA: TGTGCCAGTAGGCCCTCAGGAGCGGGGGGCTACACCTTC
V gene: TRBV19
J gene: TRBJ1-2
D gene: NA
clone size: NA

CDR3 protein: CASSSLGGLAADTQYF
CDR3 DNA: TGTGCCAGCAGCTCCCTAGGAGGACTAGCTGCAGATACGCAGTATTTT
V gene: TRBV7-3
J gene: TRBJ2-3
D gene: TRBD2
clone size: NA

CDR3 protein: CASRLAGGTEQFF
CDR3 DNA: TGTGCCAGCAGACTAGCGGGGGGGACCGAGCAGTTCTTC
V gene: TRBV27
J gene: TRBJ2-1
D gene: TRBD2
clone size: NA

CDR3 protein: CASSQSRRTGELFF
CDR3 DNA: TGTGCCAGCAGCCAGTCGAGAAGAACCGGGGAGCTGTTTTTT
V gene: TRBV3-1/TRBV3-2
J gene: TRBJ2-2
D gene: NA
clone size: NA

CDR3 protein: CASSQGGGYEQYF
CDR3 DNA: TGTGCCAGCAGCCAGGGGGGGGGCTACGAGCAGTACTTC
V gene: TRBV3-1/TRBV3-2
J gene: TRBJ2-7
D gene: TRBD2
clone size: once

CDR3 protein: CASSRGRGLTSETQYF
CDR3 DNA: TGTGCCAGCAGTCGAGGGCGGGGACTTACGTCGGAGACCCAGTACTTC
V gene: TRBV2
J gene: TRBJ2-5
D gene: NA
clone size: NA

CDR3 protein: CATSERTGDAFF
CDR3 DNA: TGTGCCACCAGTGAGCGGACAGGGGACGCTTTCTTT
V gene: TRBV24-1
J gene: TRBJ1-1
D gene: TRBD1
clone size: NA

CDR3 protein: CASSVTGSDYGYTF
CDR3 DNA: TGTGCCAGCAGCGTAACAGGAAGCGACTATGGCTACACCTTC
V gene: TRBV9
J gene: TRBJ1-2
D gene: NA
clone size: NA

CDR3 protein: CASSLGQVYQETQYF
CDR3 DNA: TGCGCCAGCAGCTTGGGGCAGGTTTACCAAGAGACCCAGTACTTC
V gene: TRBV5-1
J gene: TRBJ2-5
D gene: NA
clone size: NA

CDR3 protein: CASSIGGGDSPLHF
CDR3 DNA: TGTGCCAGTAGTATAGGAGGGGGGGATTCACCCCTCCACTTT
V gene: TRBV19
J gene: TRBJ1-6
D gene: NA
clone size: once

CDR3 protein: CASSFSSGVYEQYF
CDR3 DNA: TGTGCCAGCAGTTTTTCCTCGGGGGTCTACGAGCAGTACTTC
V gene: TRBV7-2
J gene: TRBJ2-7
D gene: NA
clone size: NA

CDR3 protein: CASITPGGSEAFF
CDR3 DNA: TGTGCCAGCATCACGCCGGGGGGGAGTGAAGCTTTCTTT
V gene: TRBV6-6
J gene: TRBJ1-1
D gene: NA
clone size: NA

CDR3 protein: CASMSFRVSEAFF
CDR3 DNA: TGTGCCAGCATGTCGTTCAGGGTCAGTGAAGCTTTCTTT
V gene: TRBV5-8
J gene: TRBJ1-1
D gene: NA
clone size: NA

CDR3 protein: CASSPNLGGRGGYTF
CDR3 DNA: TGTGCCAGCAGCCCAAATTTGGGGGGGCGCGGGGGCTACACCTTC
V gene: TRBV27
J gene: TRBJ1-2
D gene: NA
clone size: NA

CDR3 protein: CASSEGTGGARDEQYF
CDR3 DNA: TGTGCCAGCAGTGAGGGGACCGGGGGTGCTCGGGACGAGCAGTACTTC
V gene: TRBV27
J gene: TRBJ2-7
D gene: NA
clone size: NA

CDR3 protein: CASSIWFSATYGYTF
CDR3 DNA: TGTGCCAGTAGTATCTGGTTTTCTGCTACCTATGGCTACACCTTC
V gene: TRBV19
J gene: TRBJ1-2
D gene: NA
clone size: NA

CDR3 protein: CASSPQGANYGYTF
CDR3 DNA: TGCGCCAGCAGCCCACAGGGGGCTAACTATGGCTACACCTTC
V gene: TRBV5-1
J gene: TRBJ1-2
D gene: TRBD1
clone size: few

CDR3 protein: CASSSSNRGNEQFF
CDR3 DNA: TGCGCCAGCAGCTCCTCAAACAGGGGGAATGAGCAGTTCTTC
V gene: TRBV5-1
J gene: TRBJ2-1
D gene: TRBD1
clone size: once

CDR3 protein: CASSLVVSTANVLTF
CDR3 DNA: TGTGCCAGCAGCTTAGTCGTTAGTACGGCCAACGTCCTGACTTTC
V gene: TRBV7-9
J gene: TRBJ2-6
D gene: NA
clone size: NA

CDR3 protein: CAWSQSGSQPQHF
CDR3 DNA: TGTGCCTGGAGTCAGTCAGGCAGTCAGCCCCAGCATTTT
V gene: TRBV30
J gene: TRBJ1-5
D gene: NA
clone size: NA

CDR3 protein: CASSSGLAGADTQYF
CDR3 DNA: TGTGCCAGCAGCTCGGGACTAGCGGGGGCAGATACGCAGTATTTT
V gene: TRBV7-7
J gene: TRBJ2-3
D gene: TRBD2
clone size: NA

CDR3 protein: CASSLSGPVAETQYF
CDR3 DNA: TGTGCCAGCAGCTTAAGTGGTCCAGTAGCGGAGACCCAGTACTTC
V gene: TRBV7-9
J gene: TRBJ2-5
D gene: NA
clone size: NA

CDR3 protein: CASSVEQGSQPQHF
CDR3 DNA: TGTGCCAGCAGCGTAGAACAGGGGAGTCAGCCCCAGCATTTT
V gene: TRBV9
J gene: TRBJ1-5
D gene: TRBD1
clone size: once

CDR3 protein: CASSPGRGNTGELFF
CDR3 DNA: TGTGCCAGCAGCCCAGGCAGGGGGAACACCGGGGAGCTGTTTTTT
V gene: TRBV7-3
J gene: TRBJ2-2
D gene: NA
clone size: NA

CDR3 protein: CASSPRTDNSPLHF
CDR3 DNA: TGTGCCAGCAGCCCAAGGACAGATAATTCACCCCTCCACTTT
V gene: TRBV3-1/TRBV3-2
J gene: TRBJ1-6
D gene: NA
clone size: NA

CDR3 protein: CASSLVMTGGTSDYGYTF
CDR3 DNA: TGTGCCAGCAGCTTAGTGATGACAGGGGGCACTTCTGACTATGGCTACACCTTC
V gene: TRBV7-9
J gene: TRBJ1-2
D gene: TRBD1
clone size: NA

CDR3 protein: CASCPGTSGGDGETQYF
CDR3 DNA: TGTGCCAGTTGCCCCGGGACTAGCGGGGGGGATGGAGAGACCCAGTACTTC
V gene: TRBV3-1/TRBV3-2
J gene: TRBJ2-5
D gene: TRBD2
clone size: NA

CDR3 protein: CASSYSTRSSYNEQFF
CDR3 DNA: TGTGCCAGCAGTTACTCTACCCGGAGCTCCTACAATGAGCAGTTCTTC
V gene: TRBV6-5
J gene: TRBJ2-1
D gene: NA
clone size: NA

CDR3 protein: CASSFSGVTYEQYF
CDR3 DNA: TGTGCCAGTAGTTTTTCGGGGGTGACCTACGAGCAGTACTTC
V gene: TRBV19
J gene: TRBJ2-7
D gene: NA
clone size: NA

CDR3 protein: CASSLDSLYAGYGYTF
CDR3 DNA: TGTGCCAGCAGCTTGGATAGTCTTTACGCGGGCTATGGCTACACCTTC
V gene: TRBV5-4
J gene: TRBJ1-2
D gene: NA
clone size: NA